This passage covers 31 T cell receptor beta chains from one sample sequenced in a study of blood T cell repertoires in COVID-19. Produced via immunoSEQ multiplex PCR; TCRdb's table is partial and in-frame only. This sample has 200,000 to 250,000 clones, with 65% to 85% found just once. Specimen: PBMCs or T cells enriched from blood (not recorded which). These receptor sequences come from a woman aged 35 to 49 who had recovered from COVID-19.

The chain employs TRBV9 and TRBJ2-3; 9 bases are a match to TRBD2. Germline V lookup: CDR1 SGDLS, CDR2 YYNGEE. With V trimmed by 3 bases and J by 4 bases, 6 bases remained unmatched. The CDR3 spans 15 residues. In DNA, the CDR3 is TGTGCCAGCAGCGGTAGCGGGGGCGGGGCAGATACGCAGTATTTT. Protein product: CASSGSGGGADTQYF.

The chain is built from TRBV28 and TRBJ2-7; 7 nucleotides agree with TRBD1. The CDR3 consists of 15 residues. Germline assignment: CDR1 MDHEN and CDR2 SYDVKM. After removal of 4 bases from V and 4 bases from J, the junction contained 10 bases not matched to a gene. CDR3 sequence (DNA): TGTGCCAGCAGTTCCTTCCGGGACAGTACGTACGAGCAGTACTTC. As protein: CASSSFRDSTYEQYF. Based on the CDR3 plus reference TRBV28 and TRBJ2-7, the full variable domain is DVKVTQSSRYLVKRTGEKVFLECVQDMDHENMFWYRQDPGLGLRLIYFSYDVKMKEKGDIPEGYSVSREKKERFSLILESASTNQTSMYLCASSSFRDSTYEQYFGPGTRLTVT.

The V call is TRBV6-5, the J call TRBJ2-7; TRBD1 agrees at 9 bases. The junction had 10 bases not matched to a gene; V was cut back by 6 bases and J by 4 bases. Germline values: CDR1 MNHEY, CDR2 SVGAGI. The CDR3 is 15 residues long. In DNA, the CDR3 is TGTGCCAGCAGCGCGGGACAGGGAGCAGTGTACGAGCAGTACTTC. Its protein product is CASSAGQGAVYEQYF.

The chain recombines TRBV5-4 with TRBJ2-1, with TRBD2 matching over 9 bases. Germline loops: CDR1 SGHNT, CDR2 YYREEE (reference sequence). This CDR3 is 16 amino acids long. V lost 0 bases to trimming and J lost 2 bases; unmatched junction nucleotides: 3. CDR3 nucleotides: TGTGCCAGCAGCTTGGCGCAGCGGGGGGCCTACAATGAGCAGTTCTTC. This encodes CASSLAQRGAYNEQFF. Filled out from reference TRBV5-4 and TRBJ2-1, the complete variable domain reads ETGVTQSPTHLIKTRGQQVTLRCSSQSGHNTVSWYQQALGQGPQFIFQYYREEENGRGNFPPRFSGLQFPNYSSELNVNALELDDSALYLCASSLAQRGAYNEQFFGPGTRLTVL.

The rearrangement uses TRBV23-1 and TRBJ2-7; D might be TRBD2 (6 bases). TRBV23-1 is labeled an ORF, and its function is uncertain. The CDR3 is 15 amino acids. V was clipped by 7 bases and J by 5 bases, with 21 bases between them. In nucleotides, the CDR3 is TGCGCCAGCAATCGCCCATGGGGGAGGCCACACGAGCAGTACGTC. Translating gives CASNRPWGRPHEQYV.

This rearrangement joins TRBV28 to TRBJ2-7; 9 bases are shared with TRBD1. The CDR3 has 11 residues. Trimming cost V 10 bases and J 6 bases; bases outside gene matches: 4. Germline V CDR1 and CDR2: MDHEN, SYDVKM. CDR3 residues: CAIGQGTEQYF. DNA for the CDR3: TGTGCCATAGGACAGGGGACCGAGCAGTACTTC. The whole variable domain, remainder taken from reference TRBV28 and TRBJ2-7, is DVKVTQSSRYLVKRTGEKVFLECVQDMDHENMFWYRQDPGLGLRLIYFSYDVKMKEKGDIPEGYSVSREKKERFSLILESASTNQTSMYLCAIGQGTEQYFGPGTRLTVT.

This clone was seen only once. This chain connects TRBV29-1 to TRBJ2-1; TRBD2 might be the D (5 bases). The CDR3 is made up of 10 amino acids. In germline, CDR1 is SQVTM, CDR2 ANQGSEA. Trimming stripped 7 bases from V and 9 bases from J, with 10 bases between. The CDR3 loop is CSGLLAEQFF. DNA of the CDR3: TGCAGCGGCCTTCTAGCTGAGCAGTTCTTC.

This chain uses TRBV6-5 with TRBJ1-1, with TRBD1 as a possible D gene (6 bases). The CDR3 totals 11 residues. The V end lost 7 bases, the J end lost 5 bases, and 8 bases lay between the germline ends. The V gene's germline CDR1 is MNHEY and CDR2 SVGAGI. The CDR3, as DNA: TGTGCCAGCACCGGACAGACTGAAGCTTTCTTT. Translated: CASTGQTEAFF.

The CDR3 is CASSHGRGGGNQPQHF. In DNA form, the CDR3 reads TGTGCCAGCAGCCATGGGAGGGGGGGAGGAAATCAGCCCCAGCATTTT. The chain links TRBV3-1 (or the pseudogene TRBV3-2) to TRBJ1-5, with a tentative D call TRBD1 (6 bases). The CDR3 is made up of 16 amino acids. V lost 3 bases and J 4 bases, leaving 16 bases between the germline ends. Germline V lookup: CDR1 LGHDT, CDR2 YNNKEL (reference sequence).

The chain combines TRBV2 with TRBJ2-1, with 10 bases that match TRBD2. Germline loops: CDR1 SNHLY, CDR2 FYNNEI. Losses at the gene ends were 4 bases for V and 5 bases for J; bases not matched to a gene: 8. This CDR3 is 16 amino acids long. The CDR3 is CASSALAGGQNNEQFF. The CDR3 DNA follows: TGTGCCAGCAGTGCCTTAGCGGGAGGCCAGAACAATGAGCAGTTCTTC.

This clone was observed a handful of times. CDR3 protein: CASSDSGTNNEQFF. The CDR3 DNA reads as TGCGCCAGCAGTGATTCAGGGACTAACAATGAGCAGTTCTTC. The chain carries TRBV10-1 and TRBJ2-1, with TRBD2 matching 7 bases. The CDR3 spans 14 residues. J gave up 5 bases and V 3 bases, and 4 bases lay outside the gene matches. The V gene's germline CDR1 is WNHNN and CDR2 SYGVQD (reference sequence).

The chain employs TRBV28 and TRBJ1-2; the D gene is possibly TRBD1 (6 bases). The V gene's germline CDR1 is MDHEN and CDR2 SYDVKM. Trimming removed 0 bases from V and 0 bases from J, with 8 bases in between. This CDR3 is built from 15 residues. The CDR3 DNA is TGTGCCAGCAGTTTATGGGGGGCAGCTAACTATGGCTACACCTTC. It codes for CASSLWGAANYGYTF.

V and J are TRBV5-1 and TRBJ1-1; a weak D match, TRBD1 (5 bases). Trimming took off 0 bases at V and 3 bases at J, with 6 bases between the two ends. Germline-derived CDR1 and CDR2 are SGHRS and YFSETQ. The length of the CDR3 is 13 residues. DNA of the CDR3: TGCGCCAGCAGCTTGGCGGGGGACACTGAAGCTTTCTTT. This sequence encodes CASSLAGDTEAFF. The full variable domain, with the rest looked up from reference TRBV5-1 and TRBJ1-1, is KAGVTQTPRYLIKTRGQQVTLSCSPISGHRSVSWYQQTPGQGLQFLFEYFSETQRNKGNFPGRFSGRQFSNSRSEMNVSTLELGDSALYLCASSLAGDTEAFFGQGTRLTVV.

This clone was recorded once. The chain couples TRBV11-2 to TRBJ2-2, with TRBD1 matching over 12 bases. Trimming removed 5 bases from V and 7 bases from J; junction bases left unmatched: 11. Germline CDR1 and CDR2: SGHAT and FQNNGV. CDR3 length: 17 residues. In DNA form, the CDR3 reads TGTGCCAGCAGCCAATCTCCGGGACAGGGGGCCGGCGGGGAGCTGTTTTTT. It is translated as CASSQSPGQGAGGELFF.

V is TRBV5-4 and J is TRBJ1-6; 7 bases line up with TRBD1. CDR3 length: 14 amino acids. Germline-derived CDR1 and CDR2 are SGHNT and YYREEE (reference sequence). J gave up 7 bases and V 7 bases, and 8 bases lay outside the gene matches. In DNA form, the CDR3 reads TGTGCCAGCGCCCGGGGACAGCCAAATTCACCCCTCCACTTT. It translates to CASARGQPNSPLHF.

The rearrangement uses TRBV5-1 and TRBJ2-4; D remains unclear. CDR3 length: 17 residues. Germline V lookup: CDR1 SGHRS, CDR2 YFSETQ. Trimming shortened V by 0 bases and J by 0 bases, and 13 bases separated the two germline ends. The DNA for the CDR3 is TGCGCCAGCAGCTTGGCGTCCGCAGAAATAGCCAAAAACATTCAGTACTTC. Protein sequence: CASSLASAEIAKNIQYF.

The gene calls are TRBV6-2 or TRBV6-3 and TRBJ1-1; D might be TRBD1 (5 bases). The CDR3 covers 13 residues. Trimming shortened V by 0 bases and J by 7 bases, and 9 bases separated the two germline ends. Germline lookup yields CDR1 MNHEY and CDR2 SVGEGT. As DNA, the CDR3 is TGTGCCAGCAGTTACTCGAACAGGCTTGAAGCTTTCTTT. Translating it yields CASSYSNRLEAFF.

The rearrangement links TRBV28 to TRBJ2-7; 9 bases align to TRBD1. Germline values: CDR1 MDHEN, CDR2 SYDVKM. The CDR3 length is 14 residues. Trimming took 10 bases from V and 5 from J; bases not matched to a gene: 12. CDR3: CATLVGTGSHEQYF. The CDR3 DNA is TGTGCCACCCTGGTCGGGACAGGGAGCCACGAGCAGTACTTC.

The chain combines TRBV19 with TRBJ2-3; the match to TRBD1 covers 7 bases. V lost 5 bases, J lost 2 bases, and 4 bases stayed unmatched. Germline CDR1 reads LNHDA; CDR2 reads SQIVND (reference sequence). The CDR3 totals 14 residues. CDR3 protein: CASSPTGTTDTQYF. The CDR3 nucleotides are TGTGCCAGTAGTCCGACAGGGACCACAGATACGCAGTATTTT.

This chain links TRBV24-1 with TRBJ1-2; D is possibly TRBD1 (5 bases). Germline CDR1 KGHDR, CDR2 SFDVKD. The CDR3 has 14 residues. Trimming removed 3 bases from V and 4 bases from J, with 11 bases in between. The CDR3 DNA reads TGTGCCACCAGTGATCAGGGAGGGATCTATGGCTACACCTTC. It encodes CATSDQGGIYGYTF.

This chain's CDR3 is CASSTSVPYEQYF. CDR3 nucleotide sequence: TGTGCCAGCAGTACTAGCGTACCCTACGAGCAGTACTTC. The chain joins TRBV2 to TRBJ2-7; 7 bases are a match to TRBD2. This CDR3 comprises 13 residues. Trimming took 5 bases from V and 2 from J; bases not matched to a gene: 3. Per germline, CDR1 SNHLY and CDR2 FYNNEI.

The rearrangement joins TRBV2 to TRBJ2-2; TRBD2 is a possible D gene (6 bases). Trimming took 7 bases from V and 6 from J, leaving 12 bases between them. Per the germline V gene, CDR1 is SNHLY and CDR2 is FYNNEI. There are 13 residues in the CDR3. The CDR3 DNA is TGTGCCAGCAAAACGGGAGAGGCCGGGGAGCTGTTTTTT. As protein: CASKTGEAGELFF.

The chain carries TRBV11-2 and TRBJ1-6, with D tentatively TRBD1 (5 bases). Germline V gene lookup returns CDR1 SGHAT and CDR2 FQNNGV. Trimming removed 2 bases at V and 9 bases at J, with 11 bases between. The CDR3 is 14 amino acids. CDR3 sequence: CASSLPSGLSPLHF. CDR3 DNA sequence: TGTGCCAGCAGCTTACCGTCAGGGCTTTCACCCCTCCACTTT.

The chain is built from TRBV5-5 and TRBJ1-1; TRBD1 matches at 7 bases. With 4 bases clipped from V and 11 bases from J, the junction kept 5 bases outside the gene matches. The length of the CDR3 is 11 residues. Germline-derived CDR1 and CDR2 are SGHKS and YYEKEE (reference sequence). This chain's CDR3 is CASSRDRPAFF. The CDR3 DNA is TGTGCCAGCAGCAGGGACAGACCGGCTTTCTTT.

CDR3 sequence reads: CASSPGVTSTDTQYF. CDR3 coding DNA: TGCGCCAGCAGCCCCGGGGTCACTAGCACAGATACGCAGTATTTT. This chain connects TRBV5-1 to TRBJ2-3; tentatively, D is TRBD2 (5 bases). Germline CDR1 is SGHRS and CDR2 is YFSETQ. V lost 4 bases and J lost 0, with 12 bases in between. CDR3 length: 15 residues.

The chain couples TRBV28 to TRBJ1-2; D possibly corresponds to TRBD1 (6 bases). Deletions cut 3 bases from V and 4 bases from J, with 15 bases between. The germline V gene has CDR1 MDHEN and CDR2 SYDVKM. The CDR3 has 15 amino acids. This CDR3 is CASSLTQGRAYGYTF. CDR3 sequence (DNA): TGTGCCAGCAGTTTGACACAGGGTAGGGCCTATGGCTACACCTTC.

V is TRBV5-1 and J is TRBJ2-1, with TRBD2 matching over 14 bases. The V gene end was trimmed by 4 bases and the J gene end by 12 bases; junction bases not matched to a gene: 6. The CDR3 extends over 14 amino acids. Germline V gene sequence: CDR1 SGHRS, CDR2 YFSETQ. The CDR3: CASSLGLAGDGQFF. CDR3 coding DNA: TGCGCCAGCAGCCTGGGACTAGCGGGAGACGGGCAGTTCTTC.

The chain uses TRBV27 and TRBJ2-1, with 7 bases matching TRBD2. Looked up from germline, CDR1 is MNHEY and CDR2 is SMNVEV (reference sequence). The CDR3 runs to 16 residues. V lost 7 bases and J lost 6; bases outside the gene matches: 15. As DNA, the CDR3 is TGTGCCAGCAAGGATCTAGGGGCGGGAGAATTCAATGAGCAGTTCTTC. It encodes CASKDLGAGEFNEQFF.

The rearrangement uses TRBV19 and TRBJ1-5; 8 bases agree with TRBD1. The CDR3 has 14 amino acids. Germline V gene lookup returns CDR1 LNHDA and CDR2 SQIVND (reference sequence). Unmatched junction bases numbered 8, after V lost 11 bases and J lost 2 bases. The CDR3 protein is CAARGQGGNQPQHF. In DNA, the CDR3 is TGTGCCGCCCGAGGACAGGGAGGCAATCAGCCCCAGCATTTT.

The chain links TRBV4-2 to TRBJ2-1, with TRBD2 matching 13 bases. This CDR3 contains 17 residues. The trim removed 2 bases at V and 7 bases at J, leaving 8 bases unmatched. Germline V gene lookup returns CDR1 LGHNA and CDR2 YNFKEQ. CDR3 loop: CASSQSWTSGRINEQFF. In DNA form, the CDR3 reads TGTGCCAGCAGCCAATCGTGGACTAGCGGGAGAATAAATGAGCAGTTCTTC.

This rearrangement joins TRBV10-1 to TRBJ2-2; 10 bases are shared with TRBD2. There are 16 residues in the CDR3. From germline, CDR1 is WNHNN and CDR2 SYGVQD (reference sequence). The V gene end was trimmed by 2 bases and the J gene end by 4 bases; junction bases not matched to a gene: 4. The CDR3 bases are TGCGCCAGCAGTGAGCTAGCGGGAGTTGGCACCGGGGAGCTGTTTTTT. Amino acids: CASSELAGVGTGELFF.